One sample yielded the 26 T cell receptor beta chains listed below, sequenced in a study of blood T cells in healthy people across ages. Then a second PCR, running about 6 to 12 cycles, was carried out with a sample-barcoded 5' primer and a J-beta primer mix. TCRdb redid the calling of the 5' RACE reads with MiXCR, one entry per CDR3 protein. Of hundreds of thousands of distinct CDR3 sequences listed, 58% are singletons. Specimen: blood. The receptors here all came from a man under 40 in good health.

The chain joins TRBV12-3 or TRBV12-4 to TRBJ1-2; D gene uncertain. The CDR3 contains 12 residues. The V and J ends lost 3 bases and 4 bases respectively, with 6 bases between them. DNA of the CDR3: TGTGCCAGCAGTTTTAGTATCTATGGCTACACCTTC. This encodes CASSFSIYGYTF.

The chain employs TRBV6-5 and TRBJ2-7; D not certain. Trimming took off 7 bases at V and 0 bases at J, with 10 bases between the two ends. The CDR3 contains 13 residues. Germline V lookup: CDR1 MNHEY, CDR2 SVGAGI. The DNA for the CDR3 is TGTGCCAGCACGGGTTCTCCCTCCTACGAGCAGTACTTC. This gives the protein CASTGSPSYEQYF.

This sequence joins TRBV7-6 and TRBJ1-1; 8 bases line up with TRBD1. V shed 5 bases, J shed 7 bases, and the junction held 9 bases outside the gene matches. Germline loops: CDR1 SGHVS, CDR2 FNYEAQ. The CDR3 totals 14 residues. The CDR3 bases are TGTGCCAGCAGCCCCCGGACAGGGATTGGTGAAGCTTTCTTT. Translation: CASSPRTGIGEAFF.

This rearrangement joins TRBV20-1 to TRBJ2-7; no clear D gene. The CDR3 runs to 11 residues. Germline V CDR1 and CDR2: DFQATT, SNEGSKA (reference sequence). Trimming stripped 6 bases from V and 4 bases from J, with 10 bases between. In DNA form, the CDR3 reads TGCAGTGCAGCTGAAGGGTACGAGCAGTACTTC. It specifies CSAAEGYEQYF.

The V and J genes are TRBV4-2 and TRBJ2-1; TRBD2 is a possible D gene (5 bases). The J call may not be correct, given that the DNA end is closer to TRBJ2-7. Germline CDR1 LGHNA, CDR2 YNFKEQ. This CDR3 contains 17 residues. The CDR3: CASSQDPPSGPYNEQYF. CDR3 nucleotide sequence: TGTGCCAGCAGCCAAGATCCCCCAAGCGGCCCCTACAATGAGCAGTACTTC.

This chain's CDR3 is CASSLRQGRTDTQYF. CDR3 DNA sequence: TGTGCCAGCAGTTTACGACAGGGGAGAACAGATACGCAGTATTTT. The genes are TRBV12-3 or TRBV12-4 and TRBJ2-3; TRBD1 matches at 8 bases. The CDR3 contains 15 residues. Trimming removed 2 bases from V and 3 bases from J; junction bases left unmatched: 4.

V is TRBV10-3 and J is TRBJ2-4, with 9 bases aligning to TRBD1. The J call is in doubt because the DNA end fits TRBJ2-5 better. Germline lookup yields CDR1 ENHRY and CDR2 SYGVKD. The CDR3 runs to 16 residues. The CDR3 nucleotides read TGTGCCACCTCTATGGGACAGGGAGCGTCAGGGGAGACCCAGTACTTC. It is translated as CATSMGQGASGETQYF.

The chain is built from TRBV6-6 and TRBJ2-5; the D is unclear. The CDR3 runs to 12 residues. Per germline, CDR1 MNHNY and CDR2 SVGAGI (reference sequence). V was pared by 5 bases and J by 4 bases, with 8 bases between. In nucleotides, the CDR3 is TGTGCCAGCAGTCAACTCGTAGAGACCCAGTACTTC. Protein sequence: CASSQLVETQYF.

This clonotype was detected a few times. This chain joins TRBV7-6 and TRBJ2-5; TRBD2 matches at 7 bases. There are 13 residues in the CDR3. V trimming: 5 bases; J trimming: 5 bases; junction bases outside the gene matches: 5. The germline V gene has CDR1 SGHVS and CDR2 FNYEAQ. The CDR3 loop is CASSLTSWETQYF. The CDR3 DNA reads as TGTGCCAGCAGCCTGACTAGCTGGGAGACCCAGTACTTC.

The chain recombines TRBV6-5 with TRBJ2-5; 8 bases align to TRBD1. The J call may not be correct, given that the DNA end is closer to TRBJ2-7. Germline V gives CDR1 MNHEY, CDR2 SVGAGI. CDR3 size: 18 residues. The CDR3 region is CASSYGRNRGAETHEQYF. The CDR3 DNA is TGTGCCAGCAGTTACGGGCGGAACAGGGGGGCTGAGACCCACGAGCAGTACTTC.

The chain employs TRBV10-3 and TRBJ2-5; the D gene is possibly TRBD2 (5 bases). The end of the DNA aligns better with TRBJ2-7, so the J call may be wrong. This CDR3 has 15 amino acids. The V gene's germline CDR1 is ENHRY and CDR2 SYGVKD. The CDR3 reads CAISERGFTSYEQYF. The CDR3 DNA reads TGTGCCATCAGTGAGCGGGGTTTTACCTCCTACGAGCAGTACTTC.

The V and J genes are TRBV12-3 or TRBV12-4 and TRBJ2-5, with a tentative D call TRBD1 (6 bases). The CDR3 totals 13 residues. Trimming took 7 bases from V and 1 from J, leaving 10 bases between them. CDR3 sequence: CASTGQLQETQYF. As DNA, the CDR3 is TGTGCCAGCACTGGACAGCTCCAAGAGACCCAGTACTTC.

This sequence joins TRBV6-2 or TRBV6-3 and TRBJ2-5; TRBD1 is a possible D gene (7 bases). CDR1 MNHEY and CDR2 SVGEGT come from the germline V gene. The germline V and J ends were trimmed by 6 bases and 1 base, with 12 bases remaining between them. The CDR3 is 14 amino acids. CDR3 bases: TGTGCCAGCAGCCTCCAGGGGGGCCAAGAGACCCAGTACTTC. Translation: CASSLQGGQETQYF.

This sequence joins TRBV20-1 and TRBJ2-1; weak D call: TRBD1 (5 bases). This CDR3 is 14 amino acids long. The V gene lost 4 bases and the J gene lost 6 bases, with 16 bases spanning the gap. Looked up from germline, CDR1 is DFQATT and CDR2 is SNEGSKA (reference sequence). The CDR3 loop is CSATPGRARNEQFF. The DNA of the CDR3 is TGCAGTGCTACCCCAGGGCGTGCGCGCAATGAGCAGTTCTTC.

This clonotype showed up just a few times. The gene calls are TRBV2 and TRBJ2-5; D remains unclear. CDR1 is SNHLY and CDR2 is FYNNEI in the germline V gene. V was cut by 3 bases and J by 11 bases, with 10 bases left in between. This CDR3 has 11 residues. The CDR3 is CASSEFNEQYF. The CDR3 region has the DNA TGTGCCAGCAGTGAGTTCAATGAGCAGTACTTC.

The V gene is TRBV28, the J gene TRBJ1-2; 8 bases align to TRBD1. V gave up 7 bases and J gave up 4 bases; unmatched junction bases: 14. The CDR3 runs to 16 residues. The germline V gene has CDR1 MDHEN and CDR2 SYDVKM. This CDR3 is CASTYRTGRGIYGYTF. The CDR3 DNA reads as TGTGCCAGCACGTACAGGACAGGGAGGGGAATCTATGGCTACACCTTC.

The gene calls are TRBV20-1 and TRBJ2-3, with D tentatively TRBD2 (6 bases). Germline V gene lookup returns CDR1 DFQATT and CDR2 SNEGSKA (reference sequence). The CDR3 sequence is 16 residues long. Trimming took 5 bases from V and 2 from J, leaving 20 bases between them. The CDR3 region is CSAYQPGLRFTDTQYF. DNA of the CDR3: TGCAGTGCTTACCAACCGGGACTCCGTTTCACAGATACGCAGTATTTT.

The table lists this clonotype with a few counts. The genes are TRBV29-1 and TRBJ2-1, with 7 bases aligning to TRBD2. CDR3 size: 14 residues. CDR1 is SQVTM and CDR2 is ANQGSEA in the germline V gene. V lost 0 bases and J lost 8; bases outside the gene matches: 7. This CDR3 is CSVEDGWGGDEQFF. Written as DNA, the CDR3 is TGCAGCGTTGAAGACGGCTGGGGGGGGGATGAGCAGTTCTTC.

This clonotype came up a few times. In DNA, the CDR3 is TGCAGTGCTAGACCACCTGCCGAGGACTACCACAATGAGCAGTTCTTC. Amino acids: CSARPPAEDYHNEQFF. The genes are TRBV20-1 and TRBJ2-1; TRBD2 might be the D (6 bases). Germline loops: CDR1 DFQATT, CDR2 SNEGSKA (reference sequence). This CDR3 is built from 16 residues. Trimming removed 2 bases at V and 5 bases at J, with 19 bases between.

The sample holds a few counts of this clonotype. The genes are TRBV20-1 and TRBJ2-1; D gene ambiguous. The CDR3 runs to 12 residues. Germline V lookup: CDR1 DFQATT, CDR2 SNEGSKA (reference sequence). The V and J ends lost 1 base and 8 bases respectively, with 9 bases between them. The CDR3 loop reads CSARGKPYEQFF. DNA for the CDR3: TGCAGTGCTAGAGGGAAACCATATGAGCAGTTCTTC.

A few counts support this clonotype. The rearrangement links TRBV20-1 to TRBJ2-1; the match to TRBD2 covers 11 bases. The germline V gene encodes CDR1 DFQATT and CDR2 SNEGSKA (reference sequence). The CDR3 runs to 13 residues. V shed 4 bases, J shed 8 bases, and the junction held 4 bases outside the gene matches. The CDR3, as DNA: TGCAGTGCTAATCAACTAGCGGGAGATGAGCAGTTCTTC. Translating it yields CSANQLAGDEQFF.

V and J are TRBV5-1 and TRBJ1-4, with D uncertain. V was clipped by 4 bases and J by 7 bases, with 8 bases between them. The CDR3 sequence is 12 residues long. Per germline, CDR1 SGHRS and CDR2 YFSETQ. The CDR3 DNA is TGCGCCAGCAGCCCCAACGGTGAAAAACTGTTTTTT. Its protein product is CASSPNGEKLFF. The whole variable domain, filled in from reference TRBV5-1 and TRBJ1-4, reads KAGVTQTPRYLIKTRGQQVTLSCSPISGHRSVSWYQQTPGQGLQFLFEYFSETQRNKGNFPGRFSGRQFSNSRSEMNVSTLELGDSALYLCASSPNGEKLFFGSGTQLSVL.

The CDR3 DNA follows: TGTGCCAGCAGTCCACAGCCCGTCAAAAATGAGCAGTTCTTC. Protein product: CASSPQPVKNEQFF. The chain has TRBV28 and TRBJ2-1, with D uncertain. The CDR3 is made up of 14 amino acids. V was clipped by 5 bases and J by 7 bases, with 15 bases between them. Germline V gene lookup returns CDR1 MDHEN and CDR2 SYDVKM.

The chain has TRBV14 and TRBJ2-7; D gene uncertain. The CDR3 runs 13 residues. Per the germline V gene, CDR1 is SGHDN and CDR2 is FVKESK. Trimming pared 8 bases from V and 1 base from J, leaving 12 bases between. The CDR3 DNA follows: TGTGCCAGCTCCATTCTGGGGTCCTACGAGCAGTACTTC. Residues: CASSILGSYEQYF.

This clonotype was observed a handful of times. The chain couples TRBV12-3 or TRBV12-4 to TRBJ2-7, with 8 bases identical to TRBD1. J lost 4 bases, V lost 1 base, and 3 bases had no gene match. This CDR3 is 14 amino acids long. The CDR3 bases are TGTGCCAGCAGTTTAGGGACAGGGCGGTACGAGCAGTACTTC. It translates to CASSLGTGRYEQYF.

The chain links TRBV5-1 to TRBJ2-5; 9 bases match TRBD2. Per the germline V gene, CDR1 is SGHRS and CDR2 is YFSETQ. Unmatched junction bases numbered 10, after V lost 3 bases and J lost 4 bases. The CDR3 runs 16 residues. This CDR3 is CASSWVASGIGETQYF. CDR3 sequence (DNA): TGCGCCAGCAGCTGGGTGGCTAGCGGGATAGGAGAGACCCAGTACTTC.